This is a list of T cell receptor beta chains from one sample in a study of human T cells and chemical hapten exposure. TCRdb used MiXCR to reprocess the RACE reads, holding one entry per CDR3 protein. The data contain 300,000 to 450,000 distinct CDR3 sequences, roughly 5% of them singletons. This material consisted of whole blood, taken in connection with sensitization to the hapten diphenylcyclopropenone (DPC). These receptors came from a woman in her fifties or sixties with alopecia areata. Some clones in this sample may be carry-over from other donors' samples. Each CDR3 is given with its conserved first and last residue. A D gene is named only where the DNA matches it firmly. Only some rows state a clone size, as once, few, many or a class for expanded clones.

D gene: NA
CDR3 length: 15
J gene: TRBJ2-7
V gene: TRBV15
clone size: NA
CDR3 protein: CATSRVLTGSAEQYF
CDR3 DNA: TGTGCCACCAGCAGAGTATTAACAGGGAGTGCCGAGCAGTACTTC

D gene: NA
CDR3 length: 14
J gene: TRBJ2-1
V gene: TRBV12-3/TRBV12-4
clone size: few
CDR3 protein: CASSLAGTGNEQFF
CDR3 DNA: TGTGCCAGCAGTTTAGCGGGGACTGGCAATGAGCAGTTCTTC

D gene: NA
CDR3 length: 11
J gene: TRBJ1-1
V gene: TRBV29-1
clone size: NA
CDR3 protein: CSVHRNTEAFF
CDR3 DNA: TGCAGCGTTCACAGGAACACTGAAGCTTTCTTT

D gene: NA
CDR3 length: 13
J gene: TRBJ2-5
V gene: TRBV29-1
clone size: many
CDR3 protein: CSVPGASVGTQYF
CDR3 DNA: TGCAGCGTTCCGGGGGCATCGGTGGGGACCCAGTACTTC

D gene: TRBD1
CDR3 length: 13
J gene: TRBJ2-1
V gene: TRBV18
clone size: few
CDR3 protein: CASSPPGQQKAFF
CDR3 DNA: TGTGCCAGCTCACCACCGGGACAGCAAAAAGCGTTCTTC

D gene: NA
CDR3 length: 16
J gene: TRBJ1-2
V gene: TRBV4-1
clone size: few
CDR3 protein: CASSQDPAPGNYGYTF
CDR3 DNA: TGCGCCAGCAGCCAAGACCCTGCCCCGGGGAACTATGGCTACACCTTC

D gene: NA
CDR3 length: 16
J gene: TRBJ1-5
V gene: TRBV5-1
clone size: NA
CDR3 protein: CASSLVPDSHYQPQHF
CDR3 DNA: TGCGCCAGCAGCTTGGTCCCGGACAGCCACTATCAGCCCCAGCATTTT

D gene: TRBD1
CDR3 length: 14
J gene: TRBJ2-5
V gene: TRBV5-1
clone size: many
CDR3 protein: CASSSGTGQETQYF
CDR3 DNA: TGCGCCAGCAGCTCCGGGACAGGGCAAGAGACCCAGTACTTC

D gene: TRBD1
CDR3 length: 15
J gene: TRBJ1-5
V gene: TRBV28
clone size: many
CDR3 protein: CASSFRQGANQPQHF
CDR3 DNA: TGTGCCAGCAGTTTTCGACAGGGGGCTAATCAGCCCCAGCATTTT

D gene: NA
CDR3 length: 12
J gene: TRBJ2-7
V gene: TRBV11-2
clone size: NA
CDR3 protein: CASSSSVGVKYF
CDR3 DNA: TGTGCCAGCAGCAGCTCTGTGGGAGTAAAATACTTC

D gene: TRBD1
CDR3 length: 18
J gene: TRBJ2-6
V gene: TRBV6-1
clone size: many
CDR3 protein: CASSRPGQGAGGANVLTF
CDR3 DNA: TGTGCCAGCAGCCGCCCGGGACAGGGGGCTGGTGGGGCCAACGTCCTGACTTTC

D gene: NA
CDR3 length: 13
J gene: TRBJ2-3
V gene: TRBV20-1
clone size: many
CDR3 protein: CSADGSSTDTQYF
CDR3 DNA: TGCAGTGCTGATGGGTCGAGCACAGATACGCAGTATTTT

D gene: NA
CDR3 length: 13
J gene: TRBJ1-1
V gene: TRBV29-1
clone size: NA
CDR3 protein: CSVAQKELTEAFF
CDR3 DNA: TGCAGCGTTGCTCAGAAGGAACTAACTGAAGCTTTCTTT

D gene: TRBD1
CDR3 length: 16
J gene: TRBJ1-2
V gene: TRBV12-3/TRBV12-4
clone size: many
CDR3 protein: CASSTGTGFGNYGYTF
CDR3 DNA: TGTGCCAGCAGTACCGGGACAGGGTTCGGGAACTATGGCTACACCTTC

D gene: TRBD1
CDR3 length: 16
J gene: TRBJ2-1
V gene: TRBV29-1
clone size: many
CDR3 protein: CSVEVLRDREPNEQFF
CDR3 DNA: TGCAGCGTTGAAGTTCTACGGGACAGGGAGCCCAATGAGCAGTTCTTC

D gene: NA
CDR3 length: 16
J gene: TRBJ1-1
V gene: TRBV10-3
clone size: NA
CDR3 protein: CAISESGLSMNTEAFF
CDR3 DNA: TGTGCCATCAGTGAGTCGGGGTTGAGCATGAACACTGAAGCTTTCTTT

D gene: TRBD2
CDR3 length: 20
J gene: TRBJ2-3
V gene: TRBV5-1
clone size: many
CDR3 protein: CASSPGQGGTSGTSGDTQYF
CDR3 DNA: TGCGCCAGCAGCCCGGGACAGGGGGGGACTAGCGGGACATCAGGAGATACGCAGTATTTT

D gene: NA
CDR3 length: 14
J gene: TRBJ1-3
V gene: TRBV5-1
clone size: many
CDR3 protein: CASSLDFSGNTIYF
CDR3 DNA: TGCGCCAGCAGCTTGGATTTCTCTGGAAACACCATATATTTT

D gene: TRBD1
CDR3 length: 14
J gene: TRBJ2-7
V gene: TRBV11-2
clone size: many
CDR3 protein: CASRDSGGPYEQYF
CDR3 DNA: TGTGCCAGCAGGGACTCAGGGGGTCCCTACGAGCAGTACTTC

D gene: NA
CDR3 length: 14
J gene: TRBJ1-1
V gene: TRBV6-6
clone size: many
CDR3 protein: CASSQLEWNTEAFF
CDR3 DNA: TGTGCCAGCAGTCAACTAGAATGGAACACTGAAGCTTTCTTT

D gene: NA
CDR3 length: 12
J gene: TRBJ1-1
V gene: TRBV20-1
clone size: few
CDR3 protein: CSARGQNTEAFF
CDR3 DNA: TGCAGTGCTAGAGGACAGAACACTGAAGCTTTCTTT

D gene: NA
CDR3 length: 16
J gene: TRBJ2-4
V gene: TRBV24-1
clone size: NA
CDR3 protein: CATSGSRRGDKNIQYF
CDR3 DNA: TGTGCCACCAGTGGTAGCAGGAGGGGAGACAAAAACATTCAGTACTTC

D gene: NA
CDR3 length: 11
J gene: TRBJ1-2
V gene: TRBV3-1
clone size: NA
CDR3 protein: CASSQESSATF
CDR3 DNA: TGTGCCAGCAGCCAAGAAAGTTCGGCCACCTTC

D gene: NA
CDR3 length: 12
J gene: TRBJ2-1
V gene: TRBV28
clone size: few
CDR3 protein: CASSFPPNEQFF
CDR3 DNA: TGTGCCAGCAGTTTTCCCCCCAATGAGCAGTTCTTC

D gene: TRBD2
CDR3 length: 14
J gene: TRBJ2-7
V gene: TRBV12-3/TRBV12-4
clone size: NA
CDR3 protein: CASTQASGPYEQYF
CDR3 DNA: TGTGCCAGCACCCAGGCTAGCGGGCCCTACGAGCAGTACTTC

D gene: NA
CDR3 length: 12
J gene: TRBJ2-1
V gene: TRBV11-3
clone size: many
CDR3 protein: CASSIGDNEQFF
CDR3 DNA: TGTGCCAGCAGTATAGGGGACAATGAGCAGTTCTTC

D gene: NA
CDR3 length: 15
J gene: TRBJ1-5
V gene: TRBV13
clone size: NA
CDR3 protein: CASSLGRISNQPQHF
CDR3 DNA: TGTGCCAGCAGCTTGGGGCGCATTAGCAATCAGCCCCAGCATTTT

D gene: TRBD1
CDR3 length: 17
J gene: TRBJ2-6
V gene: TRBV6-5
clone size: few
CDR3 protein: CASRLGQISSGANVLTF
CDR3 DNA: TGTGCCAGCAGACTGGGACAGATTAGCTCTGGGGCCAACGTCCTGACTTTC

D gene: TRBD1
CDR3 length: 13
J gene: TRBJ1-5
V gene: TRBV7-9
clone size: NA
CDR3 protein: CASSPTGTRPQHF
CDR3 DNA: TGTGCCAGCAGTCCGACAGGGACTCGGCCCCAGCATTTT